This T cell receptor beta chain was identified in a study of early T cells in non-severe SARS-CoV-2 infection. This clonotype was counted a few times. The CDR3 runs 14 residues. Between the trimmed V and J ends, which lost 3 bases and 4 bases, there was a span of 12 bases. Germline CDR1 and CDR2: KGHSH and LQKENI. Unique molecular identifiers were affixed to single, distinct cDNA molecules. Via MiXCR, TCRdb re-called the 5' RACE reads, giving one row per CDR3 protein. Of under 75,000 distinct CDR3 sequences in the sample, about 12% were seen once. Sequencing was carried out using whole blood. The chain has TRBV18 and TRBJ1-1; D is perhaps TRBD1 (6 bases). This receptor was taken from an adult who was a healthcare worker with PCR-confirmed SARS-CoV-2 infection or an uninfected control (not recorded which). The CDR3 spells CASSPPGVPTEAFF. In DNA form, the CDR3 reads TGTGCCAGCTCACCTCCAGGGGTCCCCACTGAAGCTTTCTTT.